Given below is one T cell receptor beta chain in context. This clonotype has ten or more counts. Its antigen remains unidentified. No clone much larger than this one lies a single base away; base qualities are absent. This specimen comes from a study of CD8 T cells in ankylosing spondylitis (dated by TCRdb to the late 2010s). With regard to the full study: T cell receptor beta repertoires were profiled in healthy donors and ankylosing spondylitis patients so that disease-linked TCR variants could be found. Peripheral blood samples were taken, and synovial fluid was additionally collected from ankylosing spondylitis patients. In total, the full study cohort was made up of nearly 110 healthy donors and about two dozen ankylosing spondylitis patients. Study-wide conclusions, independent of this receptor: Some motif variants had previously been reported in the synovial fluid and blood of reactive arthritis patients, which suggests shared mechanisms of disease initiation. The disease-linked clones had a CD8+ phenotype and were found at relatively low frequencies in peripheral blood. According to the report, matched synovial fluid samples from ankylosing spondylitis patients were significantly enriched for the disease-linked clones. Blood from ankylosing spondylitis patients appeared to be characterized by a TCR beta motif made up of several highly homologous amino acid variants.

Sequenced on an Illumina HiSeq 2500. Quantitative 5'-RACE with molecular barcodes was used to prepare TCR beta libraries. As for the authors' bioinformatics: Disease-linked TCR variants were identified with a new computational method built on a probabilistic model of VDJ rearrangement. TCRdb reprocessed the public reads (quality trimming at Q25 with fastp, clone calling with MiXCR) and kept in-frame beta chains. One record per CDR3 amino acid sequence lists the most common genes and DNA. What appears here as the V and J calls and clone size reflects TCRdb's work, not the paper's. For this sample there are hundreds of thousands of distinct CDR3 sequences; about 11% appear just once. Together, the top ten hold just over 0.5% of the sample. The receptor was isolated from a male donor with ankylosing spondylitis. Sequencing was performed on blood, either unsorted or a sorted T cell fraction (not recorded which).

The CDR3 reads as follows: CSAIGRLSYNEQFF. The DNA reads as follows: TGCAGTGCTATCGGGAGACTCTCCTACAATGAGCAGTTCTTC. The sequence joins TRBV20-1 to TRBJ2-1; possibly the D gene is TRBD2, per 6 matching bases. The CDR3, cysteine through phenylalanine, is 14 amino acids long. The entry retains the CDR3 DNA only, 42 bases that are in frame from base 1. Trimming costs V 4 bases and J 0 bases, and their ends lie 10 bases apart. The germline V gene (reference sequence) sets CDR1 to DFQATT and CDR2 to SNEGSKA.